Sequencing of this T cell receptor (beta chain) was carried out in a study of metastatic and nonmetastatic thyroid tumors. This clone was seen at least ten times. TCRdb reanalyzed the PCR reads with MiXCR. The table shows about 49,000 clones, with more than 20% occurring only once. Nobody among the patients had been given any treatment before thyroid surgery. This CDR3 spans 16 amino acids. Per germline, CDR1 DFQATT and CDR2 SNEGSKA (reference sequence). The V and J ends lost 0 bases and 7 bases, in that order; junction bases with no gene match: 14. The clonotype originates from a female donor with papillary thyroid cancer or a benign thyroid nodule (not recorded which). Some clones in this sample may be carry-over from other donors' samples. The sequencing sample was made of blood. The rearrangement links TRBV20-1 to TRBJ1-2; 7 nucleotides agree with TRBD1. The CDR3 sequence: CSARDLNKDRVRGYTF. The CDR3 bases are TGCAGTGCTAGAGACCTAAATAAAGACAGGGTTCGTGGCTACACCTTC.